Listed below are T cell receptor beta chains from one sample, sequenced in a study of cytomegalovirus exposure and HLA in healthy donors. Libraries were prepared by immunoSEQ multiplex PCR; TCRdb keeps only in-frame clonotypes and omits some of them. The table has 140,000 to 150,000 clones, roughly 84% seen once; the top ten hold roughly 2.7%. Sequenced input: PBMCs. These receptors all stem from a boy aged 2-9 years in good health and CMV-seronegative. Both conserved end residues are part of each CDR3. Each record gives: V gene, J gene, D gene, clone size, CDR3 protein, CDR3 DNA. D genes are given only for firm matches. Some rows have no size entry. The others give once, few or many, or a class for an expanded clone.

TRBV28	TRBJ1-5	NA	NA	CASSLTGSTSNQPQHF	TGTGCCAGCAGTTTAACCGGGAGTACGAGCAATCAGCCCCAGCATTTT
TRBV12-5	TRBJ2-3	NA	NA	CASGLDDVETDTQYF	TGTGCTAGTGGTTTGGACGATGTAGAAACAGATACGCAGTATTTT
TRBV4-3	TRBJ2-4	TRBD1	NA	CASSQETYTGTGFLLAKNIQYF	TGCGCCAGCAGCCAAGAGACCTACACCGGGACAGGGTTTTTGTTGGCCAAAAACATTCAGTACTTC
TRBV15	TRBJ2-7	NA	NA	CATSRERGGYEQYF	TGTGCCACCAGCAGAGAGAGAGGGGGATACGAGCAGTACTTC
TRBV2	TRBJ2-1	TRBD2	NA	CARRPAGASYNEQFF	TGTGCCAGAAGGCCAGCGGGAGCGTCCTACAATGAGCAGTTCTTC
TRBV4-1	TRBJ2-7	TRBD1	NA	CASSQEFSTGDSYEQYF	TGCGCCAGCAGCCAAGAGTTTTCGACAGGGGACTCCTACGAGCAGTACTTC
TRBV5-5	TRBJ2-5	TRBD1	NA	CASSSRDSRLGETQYF	TGTGCCAGCAGCTCCCGGGACAGCCGTTTAGGAGAGACCCAGTACTTC
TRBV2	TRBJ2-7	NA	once	CASSGTLSYEQYF	TGTGCCAGCAGCGGGACTCTCTCCTACGAGCAGTACTTC
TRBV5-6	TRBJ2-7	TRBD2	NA	CASSSETSGVTYEQYF	TGTGCCAGCAGCTCAGAGACTAGCGGGGTAACCTACGAGCAGTACTTC
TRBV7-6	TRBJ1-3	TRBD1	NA	CASSTDRGGGNTIYF	TGTGCCAGCAGCACCGACAGGGGCGGTGGAAACACCATATATTTT
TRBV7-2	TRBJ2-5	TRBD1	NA	CASSYDRGHEETQYF	TGTGCCAGCAGCTACGACAGGGGGCATGAAGAGACCCAGTACTTC
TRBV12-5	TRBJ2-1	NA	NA	CASGLVRIWADNEQFF	TGTGCTAGTGGTTTGGTACGTATTTGGGCCGACAATGAGCAGTTCTTC
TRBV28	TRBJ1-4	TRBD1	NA	CASSPTGMGEKLFF	TGTGCCAGCAGTCCGACAGGGATGGGGGAAAAACTGTTTTTT
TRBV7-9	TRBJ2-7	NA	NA	CASEGAGGRGVEQYF	TGTGCCAGCGAGGGAGCCGGGGGGAGGGGGGTCGAGCAGTACTTC
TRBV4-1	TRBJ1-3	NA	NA	CASSQRAGEPSGNTIYF	TGCGCCAGCAGCCAAAGGGCGGGTGAGCCATCTGGAAACACCATATATTTT
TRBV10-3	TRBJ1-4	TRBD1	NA	CAISRQGQKQKLFF	TGTGCCATCAGTAGACAGGGGCAGAAGCAAAAACTGTTTTTT
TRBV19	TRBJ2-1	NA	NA	CASTDRDEQFF	TGTGCCAGTACCGACAGAGATGAGCAGTTCTTC
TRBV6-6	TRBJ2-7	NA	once	CASSYPGIWPTHF	TGTGCCAGCAGTTACCCAGGTATTTGGCCCACTCACTTC